What follows are 26 T cell receptor beta chains derived from one specimen sequenced in a study of blood T cell repertoires in COVID-19. Here immunoSEQ multiplex PCR was the method, and the copy in TCRdb shows in-frame clones only, minus some. The top ten hold under 2.5% of the sample, which has some 250,000 clones, roughly 85% seen once. The sequencing sample was made of PBMCs or T cells enriched from blood (not recorded which). The source is a woman in her 50s who had recovered from COVID-19.

The chain combines TRBV6-1 with TRBJ1-2; D is unresolved. V was cut by 1 base and J by 8 bases, with 17 bases left in between. Germline values: CDR1 MNHNS, CDR2 SASEGT. CDR3 length equals 15 residues. In DNA form, the CDR3 reads TGTGCCAGCAGTGAAGGATTCGGATATTGGAGGGGCTACACCTTC. Residues: CASSEGFGYWRGYTF.

The rearrangement uses TRBV28 and TRBJ2-1, with TRBD2 matching over 12 bases. The CDR3 has 15 residues. CDR1 and CDR2 (germline): MDHEN, SYDVKM. Unmatched junction bases numbered 7, after V lost 4 bases and J lost 9 bases. The CDR3 here is CASSSRLAGDFEQFF. In DNA form, the CDR3 reads TGTGCCAGCAGTTCACGACTAGCGGGAGATTTTGAGCAGTTCTTC.

The chain couples TRBV12-3 or TRBV12-4 to TRBJ2-5, with a weak D call TRBD1 (6 bases). This CDR3 is 13 amino acids long. Between the trimmed V and J ends, which lost 6 bases and 5 bases, there was a span of 13 bases. The CDR3 nucleotides are TGTGCCAGCAGGCGTACAGGGCTCGAGACCCAGTACTTC. Protein: CASRRTGLETQYF.

The V call is TRBV5-1, the J call TRBJ2-7, with D unclear. V was pared by 0 bases and J by 5 bases, with 15 bases between. The germline gives CDR1 SGHRS, CDR2 YFSETQ. The CDR3 spans 15 residues. The CDR3 loop reads CASSLDGHSADEQYF. For the CDR3, the DNA is TGCGCCAGCAGCTTGGATGGCCACTCCGCGGACGAGCAGTACTTC.

The chain employs TRBV9 and TRBJ2-3; D is possibly TRBD2 (5 bases). Germline V gives CDR1 SGDLS, CDR2 YYNGEE. Trimming cost V 4 bases and J 0 bases, with 15 bases left between them. This CDR3 is built from 16 residues. Here the CDR3 DNA reads TGTGCCAGCAGCCCAAATAGCGTCGCTAGCACAGATACGCAGTATTTT. Translation: CASSPNSVASTDTQYF.

The rearrangement uses TRBV7-9 and TRBJ2-1, with 10 positions matching TRBD1. The CDR3 is made up of 14 amino acids. Germline CDR1 reads SEHNR; CDR2 reads FQNEAQ (reference sequence). Trimming took 4 bases from V and 8 from J; bases not matched to a gene: 5. This CDR3 is CASSSTGGGYEQFF. The CDR3 DNA follows: TGTGCCAGCAGCTCGACAGGGGGCGGCTATGAGCAGTTCTTC.

CDR3 protein: CATSDLTGSEAFF. The CDR3 bases are TGTGCCACCAGTGATTTGACAGGGTCTGAAGCTTTCTTT. The chain has TRBV24-1 and TRBJ1-1, with D possibly TRBD1 on 6 matching bases. V lost 0 bases to trimming and J lost 6 bases, with 7 bases between them. The CDR3 is 13 residues long. Germline CDR1 is KGHDR and CDR2 is SFDVKD.

The CDR3 DNA reads TGCAGTGCTCGCAGGGGGGTCGTCGACACCTTC. It is translated as CSARRGVVDTF. The rearrangement joins TRBV20-1 to TRBJ1-2, with 7 bases aligning to TRBD1. Germline V gene sequence: CDR1 DFQATT, CDR2 SNEGSKA (reference sequence). The CDR3 has 11 residues. The junction had 9 bases not matched to a gene; V was cut back by 5 bases and J by 12 bases.

V gene TRBV2 combines with J gene TRBJ1-4, with TRBD1 identical over 8 bases. The germline V gene has CDR1 SNHLY and CDR2 FYNNEI. V lost 4 bases to trimming and J lost 5 bases; unmatched junction nucleotides: 6. There are 15 residues in the CDR3. The CDR3 spells CASSGGTGENEKLFF. CDR3 DNA sequence: TGTGCCAGCAGTGGGGGGACAGGAGAAAATGAAAAACTGTTTTTT.

The genes are TRBV19 and TRBJ1-6, with unresolved D. The germline V and J ends were trimmed by 6 bases and 5 bases, with 17 bases remaining between them. The CDR3 is 16 amino acids. CDR1 and CDR2 from the germline V gene are LNHDA and SQIVND (reference sequence). CDR3 sequence: CASRTLEARNNSPLHF. The CDR3 coding sequence is TGTGCCAGTAGGACTCTGGAGGCACGAAATAATTCACCCCTCCACTTT.

This clone was counted a single time. The chain carries TRBV9 and TRBJ1-2; TRBD1 is a possible D gene (5 bases). Germline V gives CDR1 SGDLS, CDR2 YYNGEE. The V and J ends lost 0 bases and 4 bases respectively, with 13 bases between them. CDR3 length: 15 residues. CDR3 in amino acids: CASSVGPGRSYGYTF. The DNA of the CDR3 is TGTGCCAGCAGCGTAGGACCAGGGCGTAGCTATGGCTACACCTTC.

This sequence joins TRBV6-5 and TRBJ2-2; D gene ambiguous. The V and J ends lost 0 bases and 9 bases respectively, with 11 bases between them. CDR3 length equals 14 residues. CDR1 and CDR2 (germline): MNHEY, SVGAGI. The CDR3 is CASSYSDVDRELFF. The CDR3 region has the DNA TGTGCCAGCAGTTACTCGGATGTTGACAGGGAGCTGTTTTTT.

This clone appeared once. The CDR3 spells CASSQALARGEQYF. The CDR3 coding sequence is TGTGCCAGCAGCCAAGCCCTCGCCAGGGGGGAGCAGTACTTC. The rearrangement links TRBV3-1 (or the pseudogene TRBV3-2) to TRBJ2-7; 7 bases agree with TRBD1. Looked up from germline, CDR1 is LGHDT and CDR2 is YNNKEL (reference sequence). The CDR3 extends over 14 amino acids. With V trimmed by 1 base and J by 7 bases, 7 bases remained unmatched.

CDR3 amino acids: CASSVRGQQPQHF. As DNA, the CDR3 is TGTGCCAGCAGCGTCAGGGGGCAGCAGCCCCAGCATTTT. This sequence joins TRBV7-2 and TRBJ1-5, with 8 bases aligning to TRBD1. The V gene end was trimmed by 5 bases and the J gene end by 7 bases; junction bases not matched to a gene: 4. CDR1 and CDR2 from the germline V gene are SGHTA and FQGNSA. The CDR3 sequence is 13 residues long.

The rearrangement joins TRBV5-1 to TRBJ2-5; maybe TRBD1 (5 bases). Per the germline V gene, CDR1 is SGHRS and CDR2 is YFSETQ. This CDR3 region has 16 residues. The V and J ends lost 2 bases and 1 base respectively, with 15 bases between them. The CDR3 loop is CASSFAAGPVQETQYF. The CDR3 region has the DNA TGCGCCAGCAGCTTCGCGGCAGGGCCCGTCCAAGAGACCCAGTACTTC.

The V call is TRBV2, the J call TRBJ1-3; D is unresolved. This CDR3 spans 11 amino acids. V was clipped by 5 bases and J by 7 bases, with 6 bases between them. Germline CDR1 and CDR2: SNHLY and FYNNEI. The CDR3 bases are TGTGCCAGCAGTCTAGTGAACACCATATATTTT. As protein: CASSLVNTIYF.

This clone was detected a few times. The genes are TRBV27 and TRBJ2-7; D is perhaps TRBD2 (6 bases). CDR1 and CDR2 (germline): MNHEY, SMNVEV (reference sequence). This CDR3 comprises 16 residues. V lost 6 bases and J 5 bases, leaving 23 bases between the germline ends. CDR3 sequence (DNA): TGTGCCAGCAGGCCTTTCACGGGACTGTTAACCGACGAGCAGTACTTC. This gives the protein CASRPFTGLLTDEQYF.

The rearrangement uses TRBV6-6 and TRBJ1-2; the match to TRBD1 covers 9 bases. The CDR3 loop spans 14 amino acids. V lost 7 bases to trimming and J lost 5 bases; unmatched junction nucleotides: 8. Germline V gene lookup returns CDR1 MNHNY and CDR2 SVGAGI (reference sequence). In DNA, the CDR3 is TGTGCCAGCACCCCCCGGACAGGGGTTTATGGCTACACCTTC. Translating it yields CASTPRTGVYGYTF.

This clone was detected a few times. The genes are TRBV28 and TRBJ2-3, with 8 nucleotides matching TRBD1. CDR1 MDHEN and CDR2 SYDVKM come from the germline V gene. This CDR3 has 15 residues. J was trimmed by 1 base and V by 5 bases; bases with no gene match: 5. The CDR3 DNA sequence: TGTGCCAGCAGTCCCGGGACAGGACGCACAGATACGCAGTATTTT. It translates to CASSPGTGRTDTQYF.

This chain links TRBV5-4 with TRBJ2-3; D not resolved. This CDR3 has 13 amino acids. The ends were cut back, 2 bases at V and 5 bases at J, with 9 bases in the middle. The germline V gene encodes CDR1 SGHNT and CDR2 YYREEE (reference sequence). CDR3 sequence reads: CASSLTVGDTQYF. The CDR3 nucleotides read TGTGCCAGCAGCTTAACGGTCGGAGATACGCAGTATTTT. Full variable domain (missing parts from reference TRBV5-4 and TRBJ2-3): ETGVTQSPTHLIKTRGQQVTLRCSSQSGHNTVSWYQQALGQGPQFIFQYYREEENGRGNFPPRFSGLQFPNYSSELNVNALELDDSALYLCASSLTVGDTQYFGPGTRLTVL.

The chain uses TRBV18 and TRBJ1-1; D call uncertain. Germline lookup yields CDR1 KGHSH and CDR2 LQKENI. There are 13 residues in the CDR3. The germline V and J ends were trimmed by 3 bases and 7 bases, with 12 bases remaining between them. The CDR3 loop reads CASSPDDKLEAFF. The CDR3 DNA reads TGTGCCAGCTCACCCGACGACAAGCTTGAAGCTTTCTTT. Together with reference TRBV18 and TRBJ1-1, the CDR3 gives the full variable domain: NAGVMQNPRHLVRRRGQEARLRCSPMKGHSHVYWYRQLPEEGLKFMVYLQKENIIDESGMPKERFSAEFPKEGPSILRIQQVVRGDSAAYFCASSPDDKLEAFFGQGTRLTVV.

The V and J genes are TRBV10-3 and TRBJ2-7, with TRBD1 matching over 7 bases. The CDR3 runs 16 residues. J gave up 3 bases and V 6 bases, and 14 bases lay outside the gene matches. The germline gives CDR1 ENHRY, CDR2 SYGVKD. The CDR3 coding sequence is TGTGCCATCAGAGGGTTACGGGACAGAATAAACTACGAGCAGTACTTC. Its translation is CAIRGLRDRINYEQYF.

CDR3: CASSYGTGVDGYTF. The CDR3 nucleotides are TGTGCCAGCAGTTACGGGACAGGGGTTGATGGCTACACCTTC. The V call is TRBV6-5, the J call TRBJ1-2, with 10 bases lining up with TRBD1. CDR3 length: 14 residues. V lost 2 bases, J lost 6 bases, and 3 bases stayed unmatched. Germline V CDR1 and CDR2: MNHEY, SVGAGI.

The chain employs TRBV6-4 and TRBJ2-7; D call uncertain. The CDR3 has 12 amino acids. Trimming took off 10 bases at V and 2 bases at J, with 12 bases between the two ends. Germline V gives CDR1 MRHNA, CDR2 SNTAGT. The CDR3 spells CATKRQTYEQYF. The CDR3 DNA sequence: TGTGCCACCAAAAGACAAACCTACGAGCAGTACTTC.

The J gene is TRBJ1-2, the V gene TRBV20-1; D call uncertain. The V end was cut by 7 bases, the J end by 10 bases, with 10 bases between. The germline CDR1 and CDR2 sequences are DFQATT and SNEGSKA (reference sequence). CDR3 length: 9 residues. The CDR3, as DNA: TGCAGTGTGAACGGAGACTACACCTTC. Residues: CSVNGDYTF.

This clone was observed a few times. The chain couples TRBV10-3 to TRBJ2-1; D might be TRBD1 (6 bases). Trimming took 0 bases from V and 6 from J, leaving 9 bases between them. The germline V gene has CDR1 ENHRY and CDR2 SYGVKD. This CDR3 spans 14 amino acids. The CDR3: CAISESAGVNEQFF. The CDR3 region has the DNA TGTGCCATCAGTGAGTCGGCAGGGGTCAATGAGCAGTTCTTC.